This T cell receptor beta chain appears in the sequencing data of a study of blood T cell repertoires in COVID-19. Study context: Both acute and convalescent COVID-19 samples were obtained from the United States, Italy and Spain. In each case, the material was cDNA or gDNA derived from T cells, B-cell-depleted T cells, or PBMCs.

Germline V gene lookup returns CDR1 SGHTA and CDR2 FQGNSA. There are 14 residues in the CDR3. Trimming removed 5 bases from V and 3 bases from J; junction bases left unmatched: 5. Under the authors' procedure: Amplified reference gene primers provided the basis for estimating nucleated cell counts. This table comes from immunoSEQ multiplex PCR, and its TCRdb copy is limited to in-frame clones, with some not included. From that table come the V and J calls and clone size; the DNA was used to work out D and trimming. The sample comprises a few hundred thousand clones, more than 70% of which are singletons, and about 0.99% rests with the top ten.

The source of this sequence is a woman aged 40 to 50 who had recovered from COVID-19. The gene calls are TRBV7-2 and TRBJ1-2; TRBD1 matches at 8 bases. Sequenced: peripheral blood. This CDR3 reads CASSPGQGDYGYTF. CDR3 in DNA: TGTGCCAGCAGCCCCGGACAGGGTGACTATGGCTACACCTTC.